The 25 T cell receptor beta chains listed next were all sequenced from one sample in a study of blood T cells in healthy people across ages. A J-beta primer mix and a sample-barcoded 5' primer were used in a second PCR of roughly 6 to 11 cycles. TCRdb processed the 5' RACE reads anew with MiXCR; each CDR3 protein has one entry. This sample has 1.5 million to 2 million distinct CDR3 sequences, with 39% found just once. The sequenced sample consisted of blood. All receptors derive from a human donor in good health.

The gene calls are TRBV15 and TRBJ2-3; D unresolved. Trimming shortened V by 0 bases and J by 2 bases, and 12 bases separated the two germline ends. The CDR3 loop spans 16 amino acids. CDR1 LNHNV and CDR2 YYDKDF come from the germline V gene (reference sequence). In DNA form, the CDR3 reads TGTGCCACCAGCAGAGATGCGCCAGAAAACACAGATACGCAGTATTTT. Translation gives CATSRDAPENTDTQYF.

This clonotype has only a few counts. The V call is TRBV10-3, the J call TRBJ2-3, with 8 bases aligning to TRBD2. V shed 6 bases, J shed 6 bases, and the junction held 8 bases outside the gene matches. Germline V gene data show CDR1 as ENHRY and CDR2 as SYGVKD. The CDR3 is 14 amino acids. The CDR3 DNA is TGTGCCATCAGCCTTCTAGCGGGCTCGGATACGCAGTATTTT. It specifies CAISLLAGSDTQYF.

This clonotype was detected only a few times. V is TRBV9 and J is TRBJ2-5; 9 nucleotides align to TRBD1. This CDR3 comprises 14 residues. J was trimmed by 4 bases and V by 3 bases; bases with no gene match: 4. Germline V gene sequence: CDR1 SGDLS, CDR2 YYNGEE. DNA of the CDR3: TGTGCCAGCAGCGCCACAGGGGGCGGAGAGACCCAGTACTTC. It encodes CASSATGGGETQYF.

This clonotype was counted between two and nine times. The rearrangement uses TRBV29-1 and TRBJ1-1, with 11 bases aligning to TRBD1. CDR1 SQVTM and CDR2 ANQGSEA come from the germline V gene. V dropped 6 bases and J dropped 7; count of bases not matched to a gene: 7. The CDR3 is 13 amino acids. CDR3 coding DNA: TGCAGCGTCCGGGGACAGGGGGGTAATGAAGCTTTCTTT. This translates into CSVRGQGGNEAFF.

CDR3 amino acids: CSARAWNTIYF. The CDR3 nucleotides are TGCAGTGCTAGGGCGTGGAACACCATATATTTT. V and J are TRBV20-1 and TRBJ1-3, with D unresolved. CDR1 and CDR2 (germline): DFQATT, SNEGSKA (reference sequence). V was trimmed by 3 bases and J by 7 bases, leaving 7 bases between them. This CDR3 is 11 amino acids long.

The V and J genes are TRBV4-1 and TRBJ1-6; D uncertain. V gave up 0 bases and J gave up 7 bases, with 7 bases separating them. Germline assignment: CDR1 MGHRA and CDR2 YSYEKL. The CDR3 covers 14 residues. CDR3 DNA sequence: TGCGCCAGCAGCCAAGACGCGGGAAATTCACCCCTCCACTTT. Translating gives CASSQDAGNSPLHF.

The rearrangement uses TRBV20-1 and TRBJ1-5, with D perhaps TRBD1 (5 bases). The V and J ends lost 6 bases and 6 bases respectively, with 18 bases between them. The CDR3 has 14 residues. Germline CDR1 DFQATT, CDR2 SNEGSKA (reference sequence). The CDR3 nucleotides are TGCAGTGCCTCGAGAAGGGGAGATAGTCAGCCCCAGCATTTT. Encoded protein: CSASRRGDSQPQHF.

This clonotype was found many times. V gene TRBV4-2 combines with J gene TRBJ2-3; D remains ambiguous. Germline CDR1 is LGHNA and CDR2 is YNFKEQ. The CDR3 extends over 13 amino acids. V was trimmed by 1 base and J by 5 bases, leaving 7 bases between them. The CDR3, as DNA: TGTGCCAGCAGCCAAGGACGGGTAGATACGCAGTATTTT. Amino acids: CASSQGRVDTQYF.

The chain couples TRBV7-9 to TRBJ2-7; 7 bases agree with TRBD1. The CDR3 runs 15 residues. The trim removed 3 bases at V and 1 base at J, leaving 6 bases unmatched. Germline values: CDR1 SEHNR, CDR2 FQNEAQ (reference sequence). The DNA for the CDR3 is TGTGCCAGCAGCTTTGGGACAGAAAATTCCTACGAGCAGTACTTC. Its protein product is CASSFGTENSYEQYF.

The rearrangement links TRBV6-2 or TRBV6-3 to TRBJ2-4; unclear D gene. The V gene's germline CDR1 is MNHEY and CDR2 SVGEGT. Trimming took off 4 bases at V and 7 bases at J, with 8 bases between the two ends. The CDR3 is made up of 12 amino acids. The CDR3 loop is CASSSLKNIQYF. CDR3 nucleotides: TGTGCCAGCAGTTCCCTAAAGAACATTCAGTACTTC.

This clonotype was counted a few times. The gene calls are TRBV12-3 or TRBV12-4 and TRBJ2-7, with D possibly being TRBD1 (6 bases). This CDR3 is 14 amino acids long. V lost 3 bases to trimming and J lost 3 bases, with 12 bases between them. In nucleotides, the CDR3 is TGTGCCAGCAGTTTCGTTCGCAGGGGCTACGAGCAGTACTTC. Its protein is CASSFVRRGYEQYF.

CDR3 sequence: CASSATLETQYF. DNA of the CDR3: TGCGCCAGCAGTGCGACCCTTGAGACCCAGTACTTC. V usage is TRBV5-1 and J usage is TRBJ2-5, with D uncertain. The CDR3 loop spans 12 amino acids. V was pared by 5 bases and J by 5 bases, with 10 bases between. CDR1 SGHRS and CDR2 YFSETQ come from the germline V gene.

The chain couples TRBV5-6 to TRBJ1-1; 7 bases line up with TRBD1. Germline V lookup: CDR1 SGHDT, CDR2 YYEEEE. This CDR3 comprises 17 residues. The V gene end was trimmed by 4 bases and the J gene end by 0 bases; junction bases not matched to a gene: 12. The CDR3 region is CASSHPTPGQMNTEAFF. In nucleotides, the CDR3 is TGTGCCAGCAGCCACCCAACGCCGGGACAGATGAACACTGAAGCTTTCTTT.

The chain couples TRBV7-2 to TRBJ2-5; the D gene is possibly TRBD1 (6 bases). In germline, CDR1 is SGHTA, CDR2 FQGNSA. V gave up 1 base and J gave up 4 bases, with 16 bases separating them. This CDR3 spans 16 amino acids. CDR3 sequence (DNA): TGTGCCAGCAGCTTAGGGTGGAGAGCGACAGGAGAGACCCAGTACTTC. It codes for CASSLGWRATGETQYF.

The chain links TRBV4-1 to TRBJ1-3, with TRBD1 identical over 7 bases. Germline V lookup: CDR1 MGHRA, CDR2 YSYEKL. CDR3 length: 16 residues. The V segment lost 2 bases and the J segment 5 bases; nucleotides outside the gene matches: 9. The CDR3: CASSQIMGQRRNTIYF. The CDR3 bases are TGCGCCAGCAGCCAAATCATGGGACAGAGAAGAAACACCATATATTTT.

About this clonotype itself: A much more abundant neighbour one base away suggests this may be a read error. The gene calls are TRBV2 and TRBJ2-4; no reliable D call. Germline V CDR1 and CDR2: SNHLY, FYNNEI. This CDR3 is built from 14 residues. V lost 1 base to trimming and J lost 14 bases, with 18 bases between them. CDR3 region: CASSEDPRSYLEYF. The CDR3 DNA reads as TGTGCCAGCAGTGAAGATCCCCGAAGCTATTTGGAGTACTTC.

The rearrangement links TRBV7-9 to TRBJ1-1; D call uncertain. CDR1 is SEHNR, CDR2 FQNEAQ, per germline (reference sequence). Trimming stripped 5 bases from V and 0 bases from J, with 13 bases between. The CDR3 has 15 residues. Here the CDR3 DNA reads TGTGCCAGCAGCCCACTACTTGGGTTGAACACTGAAGCTTTCTTT. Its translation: CASSPLLGLNTEAFF.

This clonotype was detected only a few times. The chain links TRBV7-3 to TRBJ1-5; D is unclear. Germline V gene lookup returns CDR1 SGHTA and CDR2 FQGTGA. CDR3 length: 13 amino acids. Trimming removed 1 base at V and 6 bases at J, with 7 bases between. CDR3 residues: CASSLRPGQPQHF. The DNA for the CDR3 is TGTGCCAGCAGCTTAAGACCAGGTCAGCCCCAGCATTTT. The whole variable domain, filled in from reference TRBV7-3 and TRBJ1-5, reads GAGVSQTPSNKVTEKGKYVELRCDPISGHTALYWYRQSLGQGPEFLIYFQGTGAADDSGLPNDRFFAVRPEGSVSTLKIQRTERGDSAVYLCASSLRPGQPQHFGDGTRLSIL.

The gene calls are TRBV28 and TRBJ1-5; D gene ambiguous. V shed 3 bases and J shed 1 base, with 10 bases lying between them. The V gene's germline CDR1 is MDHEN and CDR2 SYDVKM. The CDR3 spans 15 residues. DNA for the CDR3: TGTGCCAGCAGTTTGGCCCCGCCGAGCAATCAGCCCCAGCATTTT. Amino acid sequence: CASSLAPPSNQPQHF.

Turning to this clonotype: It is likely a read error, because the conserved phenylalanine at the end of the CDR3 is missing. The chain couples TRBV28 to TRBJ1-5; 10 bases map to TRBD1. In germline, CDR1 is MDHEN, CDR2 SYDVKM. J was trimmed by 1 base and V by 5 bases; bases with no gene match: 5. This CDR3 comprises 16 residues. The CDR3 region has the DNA TGTGCCAGCAGTGACCGGGACAGGGGCAGCAATCAGCCCCAGCATTGT. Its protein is CASSDRDRGSNQPQHC.

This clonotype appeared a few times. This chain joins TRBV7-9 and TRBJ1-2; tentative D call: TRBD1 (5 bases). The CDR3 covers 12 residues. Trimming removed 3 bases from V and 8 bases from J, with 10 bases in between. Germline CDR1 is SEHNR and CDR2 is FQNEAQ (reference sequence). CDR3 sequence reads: CASSLGPRGYTF. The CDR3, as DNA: TGTGCCAGCAGCTTGGGACCGAGAGGCTACACCTTC.

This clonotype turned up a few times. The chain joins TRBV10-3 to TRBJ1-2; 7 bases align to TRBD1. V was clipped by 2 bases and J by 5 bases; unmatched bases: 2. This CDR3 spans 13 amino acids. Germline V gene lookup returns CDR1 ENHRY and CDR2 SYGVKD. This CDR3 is CAISEGQVYGYTF. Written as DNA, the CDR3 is TGTGCCATCAGTGAGGGACAGGTTTATGGCTACACCTTC.

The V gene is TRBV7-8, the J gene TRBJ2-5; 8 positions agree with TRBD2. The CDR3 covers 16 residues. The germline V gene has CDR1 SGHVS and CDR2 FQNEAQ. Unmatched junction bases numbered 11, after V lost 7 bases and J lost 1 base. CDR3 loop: CASIGRGGATQETQYF. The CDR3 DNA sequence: TGTGCCAGCATCGGCCGGGGGGGCGCCACCCAAGAGACCCAGTACTTC.

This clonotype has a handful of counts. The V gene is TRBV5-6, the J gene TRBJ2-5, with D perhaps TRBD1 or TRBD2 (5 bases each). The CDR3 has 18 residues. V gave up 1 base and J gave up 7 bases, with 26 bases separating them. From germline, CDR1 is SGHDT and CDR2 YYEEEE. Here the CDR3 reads CASSLFSALGELTGTQYF. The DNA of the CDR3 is TGTGCCAGCAGCTTGTTTAGTGCTTTGGGGGAACTTACGGGGACCCAGTACTTC.

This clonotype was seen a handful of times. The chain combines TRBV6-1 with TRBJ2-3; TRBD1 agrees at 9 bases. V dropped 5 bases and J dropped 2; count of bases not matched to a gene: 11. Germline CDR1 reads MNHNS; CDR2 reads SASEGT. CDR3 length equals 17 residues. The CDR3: CASSQQPTGGYTDTQYF. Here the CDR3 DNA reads TGTGCCAGCAGTCAGCAACCGACAGGGGGTTACACAGATACGCAGTATTTT.